The clone carrying this T cell receptor (beta chain) was seen repeatedly, ten times or more. The source of the sample is a study of T cells in Graves' hyperthyroidism and ophthalmopathy. The source material, RNA transcripts, was used to amplify TCR beta CDR3 regions. The HTBI primer set was used in a first-round RT-PCR of the TCR CDR3. TCRdb re-called the multiplex PCR reads through MiXCR, storing one row per CDR3 protein. Among around 350,000 distinct CDR3 sequences listed, around 13% were seen once. Germline CDR1 is DFQATT and CDR2 is SNEGSKA (reference sequence). The CDR3 contains 14 residues. V gave up 6 bases and J gave up 3 bases, with 17 bases separating them.

The receptor comes from a woman in her twenties or thirties with Graves' ophthalmopathy. Sequencing input: blood. The gene calls are TRBV20-1 and TRBJ2-5; D is perhaps TRBD1 (6 bases). CDR3 sequence reads: CSAFGDTGEETQYF. CDR3 coding DNA: TGCAGTGCCTTCGGGGACACAGGAGAAGAGACCCAGTACTTC.